One T cell receptor beta chain is described in this entry. Its cognate antigen is unknown. The record originates from a study of T cell responses to AZD1222 COVID-19 vaccine. Findings of the study overall: Spike was spanned by vaccine-associated CD4 TCRs, which were dominant at 160-218 and 743-854. In a largely white British group with more females than males, clonal diversity was possibly underestimated. Without day 14 samples, only post-peak T cell repertoires were studied.

The protocol was immunoSEQ multiplex PCR, while the TCRdb copy is restricted to in-frame clones and leaves out a portion. Of around 120,000 clones in the sample, roughly 87% are singletons; the top ten hold approximately 2.6%. Doses given second, at about 4 or about 12 weeks, were pooled. CDR1 is LGHDT and CDR2 is YNNKEL in the germline V gene (reference sequence). The CDR3 covers 13 residues. The junction had 2 bases not matched to a gene; V was cut back by 1 base and J by 7 bases. This sample comprised peripheral blood, obtained 28 days after the second AZD1222 dose. This receptor was taken from an adult who received the AZD1222 COVID-19 vaccine. The rearrangement links TRBV3-1 (or the pseudogene TRBV3-2) to TRBJ1-2; 8 bases are a match to TRBD1. The CDR3 coding sequence is TGTGCCAGCAGCCAAGTCGGGACAGGTGGCTACACCTTC. Residues: CASSQVGTGGYTF.